What follows are 22 T cell receptor beta chains derived from one specimen sequenced in a study of T cells in Graves' hyperthyroidism and ophthalmopathy (dated by TCRdb to about 2019). Libraries were made using multiplex PCR. Sequenced on an Illumina HiSeq 2000. Amplification of TCR beta CDR3 regions was carried out from RNA transcripts. For the first round of RT-PCR on the TCR CDR3, the HTBI primer set was used together with the Qiagen OneStep RT-PCR kit. TCRdb passed the public sequencing reads through fastp at Q25 and MiXCR, retaining productive beta sequences. Merged by CDR3 protein, the rows form single entries marked with the most common genes and DNA. For this sample the table gives roughly 740,000 distinct CDR3 sequences, of which about 16% were detected only once. The ten largest make up under 10% of the sample. Sequenced: blood. These receptor sequences come from a man between 18 and 35 years old with Graves' hyperthyroidism.

This clonotype was observed at least ten times. This chain uses TRBV2 with TRBJ2-1; D unresolved. This CDR3 is 13 amino acids long. CDR1 and CDR2 (germline): SNHLY, FYNNEI. Trimming shortened V by 0 bases and J by 9 bases, and 9 bases separated the two germline ends. The CDR3 spells CASSEAGYGEQFF. CDR3 coding DNA: TGTGCCAGCAGTGAAGCAGGGTATGGTGAGCAGTTCTTC.

This chain links TRBV12-5 with TRBJ2-1, with 14 bases that match TRBD2. V was pared by 5 bases and J by 2 bases, with 14 bases of the junction left unmatched. CDR1 and CDR2 from the germline V gene are LGHNT and FRNRAP. The CDR3 extends over 20 amino acids. CDR3: CASGARPRTSGRSPYNEQFF. The CDR3 region has the DNA TGTGCTAGTGGTGCCCGTCCAAGGACTAGCGGGAGGTCCCCCTACAATGAGCAGTTCTTC. The entire variable domain, with the rest obtained from reference TRBV12-5 and TRBJ2-1, is as follows: DARVTQTPRHKVTEMGQEVTMRCQPILGHNTVFWYRQTMMQGLELLAYFRNRAPLDDSGMPKDRFSAEMPDATLATLKIQPSEPRDSAVYFCASGARPRTSGRSPYNEQFFGPGTRLTVL.

The chain recombines TRBV30 with TRBJ1-5; unclear D gene. V dropped 1 base and J dropped 7 bases, with 14 bases sitting between them. The germline V gene has CDR1 GTSNPN and CDR2 SVGIG (reference sequence). The CDR3 extends over 14 amino acids. CDR3 region: CAWSGGMAGQPQHF. The CDR3, as DNA: TGTGCCTGGAGTGGCGGGATGGCAGGACAGCCCCAGCATTTT.

This clonotype was counted a single time. The chain joins TRBV2 to TRBJ1-1, with 12 bases identical to TRBD1. With V trimmed by 7 bases and J by 5 bases, 11 bases remained unmatched. This CDR3 comprises 16 residues. Germline-derived CDR1 and CDR2 are SNHLY and FYNNEI. The CDR3 loop is CASTETGQGAGTEAFF. The CDR3 DNA is TGTGCCAGCACCGAGACGGGACAGGGGGCGGGAACTGAAGCTTTCTTT.

As for this clonotype: This sequence may be a read error, since a much larger clone differs from it by one base. The chain is built from TRBV18 and TRBJ2-5, with 10 bases aligning to TRBD2. Germline CDR1 and CDR2: KGHSH and LQKENI. The CDR3 is 16 amino acids. The chain's CDR3 is CVSSPGTSEPGKTQYF. CDR3 sequence (DNA): TGTGTCAGCTCACCCGGGACTAGCGAACCAGGGAAGACCCAGTACTTC.

The V and J genes are TRBV6-1 and TRBJ1-2; TRBD1 is a possible D gene (5 bases). CDR1 MNHNS and CDR2 SASEGT come from the germline V gene. Trimming stripped 7 bases from V and 4 bases from J, with 16 bases between. The CDR3 runs 14 residues. The CDR3 DNA is TGTGCCAGCACGGTGGCTGGGACGGCCTATGGCTACACCTTC. Residues: CASTVAGTAYGYTF.

This clonotype was seen many times. The genes are TRBV30 and TRBJ2-7; D gene unclear. The germline V and J ends were trimmed by 7 bases and 2 bases, with 12 bases remaining between them. The CDR3 runs to 12 residues. The germline gives CDR1 GTSNPN, CDR2 SVGIG (reference sequence). The CDR3 reads CASHSETYEQYF. In nucleotides, the CDR3 is TGTGCCTCCCACTCGGAAACCTACGAGCAGTACTTC.

This clonotype was seen only a few times. The gene calls are TRBV6-2 or TRBV6-3 and TRBJ2-1; possibly TRBD1 or TRBD2 for D (5 bases each). Germline loops: CDR1 MNHEY, CDR2 SVGEGT. The CDR3 is made up of 14 amino acids. V shed 7 bases and J shed 4 bases, with 14 bases lying between them. CDR3 sequence: CASTKGTLYNEQFF. For the CDR3, the DNA is TGTGCCAGCACCAAAGGGACGCTATACAATGAGCAGTTCTTC.

This clonotype has at least ten counts. This chain uses TRBV7-3 with TRBJ2-1; 7 positions agree with TRBD1. Looked up from germline, CDR1 is SGHTA and CDR2 is FQGTGA. This CDR3 is built from 15 residues. V lost 1 base to trimming and J lost 6 bases; unmatched junction nucleotides: 6. As DNA, the CDR3 is TGTGCCAGCAGCTTAAGACAGGGTATTGGCAATGAGCAGTTCTTC. Its translation: CASSLRQGIGNEQFF.

In its sample, this clonotype was seen a few times. The chain employs TRBV28 and TRBJ2-6; D is possibly TRBD2 (5 bases). V lost 3 bases and J lost 3, with 12 bases in between. The CDR3 contains 16 residues. CDR1 and CDR2 (germline): MDHEN, SYDVKM. The CDR3 DNA is TGTGCCAGCAGTTTCGGGTGGGGAGATGGGGCCAACGTCCTGACTTTC. It encodes CASSFGWGDGANVLTF.

This clonotype has a count of ten or more. This chain's CDR3 is CASSFLPRAEQYF. CDR3 DNA sequence: TGTGCCAGCAGTTTCCTTCCCCGGGCCGAGCAGTACTTC. The chain is built from TRBV28 and TRBJ2-7; D remains ambiguous. This CDR3 region has 13 residues. Germline CDR1 MDHEN, CDR2 SYDVKM. Trimming removed 3 bases at V and 6 bases at J, with 12 bases between.

On this clonotype itself: This may stem from a read error, because a much larger clone lies one nucleotide away. V is TRBV13 and J is TRBJ1-1, with TRBD1 identical over 9 bases. V lost 2 bases and J lost 1; bases outside the gene matches: 2. This CDR3 contains 15 residues. Germline lookup yields CDR1 PRHDT and CDR2 FYEKMQ (reference sequence). The CDR3 reads CASSLLGQGNTEAFF. The CDR3 DNA follows: TGTGCCAGCAGCTTATTGGGACAGGGGAACACTGAAGCTTTCTTT.

This clonotype came up many times. The rearrangement links TRBV20-1 to TRBJ2-5; 10 bases line up with TRBD2. The V and J ends lost 6 bases and 2 bases, in that order; junction bases with no gene match: 6. Per the germline V gene, CDR1 is DFQATT and CDR2 is SNEGSKA (reference sequence). The CDR3 sequence is 14 residues long. The CDR3 here is CSAEGTSAQETQYF. For the CDR3, the DNA is TGCAGTGCCGAAGGGACTAGCGCTCAAGAGACCCAGTACTTC.

This chain's CDR3 is CSARSRQVVNEKLFF. The CDR3 DNA follows: TGCAGTGCTAGGTCCCGACAGGTCGTCAATGAAAAACTGTTTTTT. V and J are TRBV20-1 and TRBJ1-4, with D possibly matching TRBD1 (6 bases). V was shortened by 3 bases and J by 5 bases, with 16 bases between the two germline ends. This CDR3 has 15 amino acids. Germline V gene data show CDR1 as DFQATT and CDR2 as SNEGSKA (reference sequence).

Turning to this clonotype: At one end the junction does not follow the germline gene, possibly because of a read error. This chain uses TRBV7-6 with TRBJ2-7, with 8 positions matching TRBD1. CDR3 length: 15 residues. Germline V lookup: CDR1 SGHVS, CDR2 FNYEAQ. CDR3 DNA sequence: TGTGCCAGCAGCCCCGGACAGGGAATCCCCTACAAGCAGTACTTC. This translates into CASSPGQGIPYKQYF.

This clonotype has at least ten counts. The rearrangement joins TRBV5-5 to TRBJ1-5, with D unresolved. Trimming cost V 4 bases and J 9 bases, with 14 bases left between them. The germline CDR1 and CDR2 sequences are SGHKS and YYEKEE (reference sequence). The CDR3 covers 13 residues. As DNA, the CDR3 is TGTGCCAGCAGCGGGGATGTGGTCATGCCCCAGCATTTT. Its translation: CASSGDVVMPQHF.

At least ten counts were recorded for this clonotype. V gene TRBV3-1 combines with J gene TRBJ1-6, with 9 positions matching TRBD1. J gave up 9 bases and V 6 bases, and 6 bases lay outside the gene matches. Germline CDR1 is LGHDT and CDR2 is YNNKEL (reference sequence). The CDR3 totals 14 residues. CDR3 coding DNA: TGTGCCAGCAGACCCGGACAGGGGACTTCACCCCTCCACTTT. Translated, it gives CASRPGQGTSPLHF.

This clonotype was found many times. The V gene is TRBV28, the J gene TRBJ2-3; D possibly matches TRBD1 or TRBD2 (6 bases each). The CDR3 runs to 16 residues. Between the trimmed V and J ends, which lost 3 bases and 3 bases, there was a span of 16 bases. In germline, CDR1 is MDHEN, CDR2 SYDVKM. CDR3 loop: CASSFLGGAGTDTQYF. The CDR3 DNA reads as TGTGCCAGCAGTTTTTTGGGGGGCGCGGGGACAGATACGCAGTATTTT. Variable domain in full (rest from reference TRBV28 and TRBJ2-3): DVKVTQSSRYLVKRTGEKVFLECVQDMDHENMFWYRQDPGLGLRLIYFSYDVKMKEKGDIPEGYSVSREKKERFSLILESASTNQTSMYLCASSFLGGAGTDTQYFGPGTRLTVL.

This clonotype was seen at least ten times. The CDR3 region is CASSQGPGGGEAFF. CDR3 in DNA: TGTGCCAGCAGCCAAGGACCAGGGGGCGGTGAAGCTTTCTTT. The V gene is TRBV3-1, the J gene TRBJ1-1; 8 bases fit TRBD1. V shed 1 base and J 7 bases; nucleotides not matched to a gene: 5. CDR3 length: 14 residues. Germline CDR1 is LGHDT and CDR2 is YNNKEL (reference sequence).

Worth noting for this clonotype: This may come from a read error, since a much larger clone is one base off. The chain recombines TRBV2 with TRBJ1-1; D call uncertain. Germline V lookup: CDR1 SNHLY, CDR2 FYNNEI. The CDR3 contains 13 residues. Trimming pared 6 bases from V and 4 bases from J, leaving 12 bases between. The CDR3 coding sequence is TGTGCCAGCAGCGACCCGTGCGGCACTGAAGCTTTCTTT. Translation gives CASSDPCGTEAFF. Full variable domain (missing parts from reference TRBV2 and TRBJ1-1): EPEVTQTPSHQVTQMGQEVILRCVPISNHLYFYWYRQILGQKVEFLVSFYNNEISEKSEIFDDQFSVERPDGSNFTLKIRSTKLEDSAMYFCASSDPCGTEAFFGQGTRLTVV.

There are many counts of this clonotype. The V gene is TRBV6-1, the J gene TRBJ2-1; D call uncertain. The CDR3 spans 14 residues. V dropped 3 bases and J dropped 8 bases, with 14 bases sitting between them. Per germline, CDR1 MNHNS and CDR2 SASEGT. CDR3 nucleotide sequence: TGTGCCAGCAGTGACCGGTGGGCCGTGGATGAGCAGTTCTTC. Encoded protein: CASSDRWAVDEQFF.

At least ten counts were recorded for this clonotype. The V gene is TRBV6-2 or TRBV6-3, the J gene TRBJ1-1, with unresolved D. Germline V CDR1 and CDR2: MNHEY, SVGEGT. V gave up 5 bases and J gave up 1 base, with 11 bases separating them. The CDR3 is 14 residues long. The CDR3 reads CASSRPTENTEAFF. CDR3 bases: TGTGCCAGCAGTCGACCCACGGAGAACACTGAAGCTTTCTTT.